These 29 T cell receptor beta chains were all obtained from the same sample, sequenced in a study of CD8 T cells in ankylosing spondylitis (dated by TCRdb to 2015 to 2018). Points the paper makes about the study in general: A TCR beta motif of eight highly homologous amino acid variants appeared characteristic of blood from ankylosing spondylitis patients.

The protocol used for the library was 5' RACE. Sequencing relied on an Illumina HiSeq 2500. TCRdb ran its own pipeline on the public reads, namely fastp trimming at Q25 and MiXCR clone calling, and kept in-frame beta chains. Identical CDR3 protein sequences are pooled into one entry, listed with their most common genes and DNA. Across this sample there are some 220,000 distinct CDR3 sequences, with roughly 6.6% seen only once. More than 13% of the sample is in the top ten clones. These receptors lack a known antigen. Sequenced input: blood, either unsorted or a sorted T cell fraction (not recorded which). All receptors derive from a male donor with ankylosing spondylitis.

There are many counts of this clonotype. The chain combines TRBV28 with TRBJ1-2, with no clear D. This CDR3 contains 14 residues. Germline V CDR1 and CDR2: MDHEN, SYDVKM. The ends were cut back, 7 bases at V and 4 bases at J, with 16 bases in the middle. The CDR3 nucleotides are TGTGCCAGCACCCTTTCCGTTCGGAGCTATGGCTACACCTTC. Amino acids: CASTLSVRSYGYTF.

This clonotype was observed at least ten times. The CDR3 loop is CSVKGGLDTGELFF. CDR3 DNA sequence: TGCAGCGTTAAGGGGGGCTTGGACACCGGGGAGCTGTTTTTT. The gene calls are TRBV29-1 and TRBJ2-2, with D tentatively TRBD1 or TRBD2 (6 bases each). V was clipped by 5 bases and J by 3 bases, with 13 bases between them. Per the germline V gene, CDR1 is SQVTM and CDR2 is ANQGSEA. This CDR3 contains 14 residues.

This clonotype was observed a few times. The chain uses TRBV19 and TRBJ2-7, with 7 nucleotides matching TRBD1. Germline assignment: CDR1 LNHDA and CDR2 SQIVND (reference sequence). Trimming took 4 bases from V and 5 from J; bases not matched to a gene: 8. The CDR3 covers 14 residues. The DNA for the CDR3 is TGTGCCAGTAGTACCCTCCGGGACAGCCACGAGCAGTACTTC. This gives the protein CASSTLRDSHEQYF.

The chain couples TRBV20-1 to TRBJ2-1; D uncertain. Trimming cost V 5 bases and J 8 bases, with 7 bases left between them. Germline lookup yields CDR1 DFQATT and CDR2 SNEGSKA (reference sequence). CDR3 length equals 10 residues. The CDR3 coding sequence is TGCAGTGCTCGATCGGATGAGCAGTTCTTC. Protein sequence: CSARSDEQFF.

This clonotype showed up many times. V is TRBV3-1 and J is TRBJ2-1; D gene ambiguous. Germline CDR1 LGHDT, CDR2 YNNKEL (reference sequence). V lost 4 bases to trimming and J lost 5 bases, with 18 bases between them. This CDR3 has 16 residues. The CDR3 bases are TGTGCCAGCAGCCCTTCGGACGTCCTAGGCGACAATGAGCAGTTCTTC. As protein: CASSPSDVLGDNEQFF.

This clonotype was recorded at least ten times. The chain joins TRBV7-9 to TRBJ2-7; 7 bases line up with TRBD1. The CDR3 totals 14 residues. The germline V gene encodes CDR1 SEHNR and CDR2 FQNEAQ (reference sequence). The V gene end was trimmed by 3 bases and the J gene end by 2 bases; junction bases not matched to a gene: 4. For the CDR3, the DNA is TGTGCCAGCAGCTTGACTGGACAGGCCTACGAGCAGTACTTC. It yields the protein CASSLTGQAYEQYF.

This clonotype has at least ten counts. The rearrangement links TRBV20-1 to TRBJ2-1; the D is unclear. Germline V CDR1 and CDR2: DFQATT, SNEGSKA (reference sequence). Trimming removed 3 bases from V and 1 base from J, with 13 bases in between. This CDR3 has 15 amino acids. The CDR3 nucleotides are TGCAGTGCTAGCGCGGCCGCCTGGTCCTACAATGAGCAGTTCTTC. Protein sequence: CSASAAAWSYNEQFF.

This clonotype was observed at least ten times. The chain links TRBV10-3 to TRBJ1-5; D uncertain. The germline V gene has CDR1 ENHRY and CDR2 SYGVKD. This CDR3 has 12 amino acids. V lost 11 bases, J lost 0 bases, and 8 bases lay in between. The CDR3 protein is CAVGISNQPQHF. The CDR3 nucleotides read TGTGCCGTTGGAATTAGCAATCAGCCCCAGCATTTT.

This clonotype was detected ten times or more. V is TRBV12-3 or TRBV12-4 and J is TRBJ1-1; no clear D. Trimming cost V 3 bases and J 7 bases, with 12 bases left between them. This CDR3 comprises 13 residues. CDR3 DNA: TGTGCCAGCAGTTTTTTGGGGATCGGTGAAGCTTTCTTT. Translation gives CASSFLGIGEAFF.

This clonotype has a count of ten or more. The chain recombines TRBV5-1 with TRBJ1-1; D call uncertain. Germline CDR1 and CDR2: SGHRS and YFSETQ. Trimming left V 1 base short and J 1 base short, with 8 bases between. This CDR3 contains 14 residues. The CDR3 loop reads CASSLNSPNTEAFF. For the CDR3, the DNA is TGCGCCAGCAGCTTGAACTCCCCGAACACTGAAGCTTTCTTT.

This clonotype was counted many times. This chain connects TRBV25-1 to TRBJ1-4; 9 positions agree with TRBD1. The CDR3 consists of 15 residues. The V gene end was trimmed by 3 bases and the J gene end by 8 bases; junction bases not matched to a gene: 7. CDR1 is MGHDK, CDR2 SYGVNS, per germline. The CDR3 nucleotides read TGTGCCAGCAGTGATGGACAGGGGAGAGGAGAAAAACTGTTTTTT. The encoded protein is CASSDGQGRGEKLFF.

This clonotype was recorded many times. The chain couples TRBV25-1 to TRBJ1-1; D ambiguous. V lost 5 bases to trimming and J lost 8 bases, with 21 bases between them. Germline V lookup: CDR1 MGHDK, CDR2 SYGVNS. The CDR3 covers 15 residues. The CDR3 sequence is CASSFSLVAGDEAFF. CDR3 coding DNA: TGTGCCAGCAGTTTTAGTTTGGTCGCGGGCGACGAAGCTTTCTTT.

This clonotype was picked up one time. This sequence may be a read error, since a much larger clone differs from it by one base. Because the CDR3 is missing its conserved closing phenylalanine or tryptophan, this is likely a read error. CDR3 protein: CASSRGDRELFL. CDR3 bases: TGTGCCAGCAGCCGCGGAGATAGGGAGCTGTTTCTT. The chain links TRBV7-6 to TRBJ2-2; D gene unclear. V lost 5 bases to trimming and J lost 9 bases, with 10 bases between them. From germline, CDR1 is SGHVS and CDR2 FNYEAQ. The CDR3 is made up of 12 amino acids.

This clonotype was seen ten or more times. The chain couples TRBV19 to TRBJ2-7, with D perhaps TRBD1 (5 bases). The CDR3 is 15 amino acids. Trimming left V 3 bases short and J 0 bases short, with 12 bases between. Germline lookup yields CDR1 LNHDA and CDR2 SQIVND (reference sequence). In nucleotides, the CDR3 is TGTGCCAGTAGTATGGAGCAGGGTATCTCCTACGAGCAGTACTTC. Translation: CASSMEQGISYEQYF.

This clonotype was picked up many times. CDR3 sequence reads: CASSYGNSYNEQFF. DNA for the CDR3: TGTGCCAGCAGTTACGGTAACTCCTACAATGAGCAGTTCTTC. The chain recombines TRBV6-2 or TRBV6-3 with TRBJ2-1; D uncertain. The CDR3 has 14 amino acids. V lost 2 bases and J lost 0, with 5 bases in between. Germline CDR1 is MNHEY and CDR2 is SVGEGT.

This clonotype has a handful of counts. This sequence joins TRBV5-1 and TRBJ2-2; TRBD2 aligns across 7 bases. Unmatched junction bases numbered 7, after V lost 1 base and J lost 4 bases. This CDR3 has 16 residues. Germline loops: CDR1 SGHRS, CDR2 YFSETQ. The CDR3 loop reads CASSLWGGPRTGELFF. CDR3 DNA: TGCGCCAGCAGCTTGTGGGGAGGGCCGCGCACCGGGGAGCTGTTTTTT.

This chain joins TRBV6-1 and TRBJ2-5; D is uncertain. Trimming shortened V by 8 bases and J by 5 bases, and 15 bases separated the two germline ends. The CDR3 loop spans 13 amino acids. Germline CDR1 and CDR2: MNHNS and SASEGT. Here the CDR3 DNA reads TGTGCCAGCGGGCCGTATATAACGGAGACCCAGTACTTC. The encoded protein is CASGPYITETQYF.

The table lists this clonotype with a few counts. The chain carries TRBV7-6 and TRBJ1-1; tentative D call: TRBD1 (5 bases). The germline V gene has CDR1 SGHVS and CDR2 FNYEAQ. The V end was cut by 5 bases, the J end by 4 bases, with 20 bases between. The CDR3 has 16 residues. The CDR3 protein is CASSLTSGTRGTEAFF. In DNA form, the CDR3 reads TGTGCCAGCAGCCTAACCTCCGGGACTCGGGGCACTGAAGCTTTCTTT.

There are many counts of this clonotype. The chain combines TRBV10-3 with TRBJ1-4; TRBD1 matches 9 bases. This CDR3 has 13 residues. CDR1 is ENHRY, CDR2 SYGVKD, per germline. With V trimmed by 7 bases and J by 6 bases, 3 bases remained unmatched. The CDR3 protein is CAINRDRDEKLFF. DNA of the CDR3: TGTGCCATCAACCGGGACAGGGATGAAAAACTGTTTTTT.

This clonotype was seen at least ten times. The gene calls are TRBV6-2 or TRBV6-3 and TRBJ2-5, with a tentative D call TRBD2 (6 bases). V was shortened by 5 bases and J by 0 bases, with 19 bases between the two germline ends. Germline CDR1 and CDR2: MNHEY and SVGEGT. The CDR3 is 17 amino acids. DNA of the CDR3: TGTGCCAGCAGTCCTCGTATTCGGGGGTCCAACCAAGAGACCCAGTACTTC. Its translation: CASSPRIRGSNQETQYF.

This clonotype was counted at least ten times. This rearrangement joins TRBV6-4 to TRBJ2-6; D remains unclear. The length of the CDR3 is 14 residues. V lost 2 bases, J lost 0 bases, and 2 bases lay in between. Germline V CDR1 and CDR2: MRHNA, SNTAGT. CDR3 nucleotides: TGTGCCAGCAGTGACGGCTCTGGGGCCAACGTCCTGACTTTC. It encodes CASSDGSGANVLTF.

This clonotype was detected a few times. The chain links TRBV24-1 to TRBJ2-1; TRBD2 aligns across 8 bases. This CDR3 is built from 16 residues. The junction had 6 bases not matched to a gene; V was cut back by 0 bases and J by 6 bases. The germline CDR1 and CDR2 sequences are KGHDR and SFDVKD. CDR3 DNA: TGTGCCACCAGTGATTTGAACGGGGGGGCTGCCAATGAGCAGTTCTTC. Its protein product is CATSDLNGGAANEQFF.

This clonotype was observed a handful of times. The chain couples TRBV7-9 to TRBJ2-7; D may correspond to TRBD1 or TRBD2 (5 bases each). The CDR3 runs to 15 residues. Trimming pared 5 bases from V and 0 bases from J, leaving 14 bases between. Looked up from germline, CDR1 is SEHNR and CDR2 is FQNEAQ (reference sequence). The CDR3 DNA sequence: TGTGCCAGCAGCCCAAAGGGACCTTTCTCCTACGAGCAGTACTTC. This translates into CASSPKGPFSYEQYF.

This clonotype was seen at least ten times. This rearrangement joins TRBV7-8 to TRBJ2-3; possibly TRBD2 for D (6 bases). V was trimmed by 1 base and J by 3 bases, leaving 8 bases between them. From germline, CDR1 is SGHVS and CDR2 FQNEAQ. CDR3 length: 14 residues. As DNA, the CDR3 is TGTGCCAGCAGCTTAGTTGGGGGGACAGATACGCAGTATTTT. It is translated as CASSLVGGTDTQYF. Variable domain in full (rest from reference TRBV7-8 and TRBJ2-3): GAGVSQSPRYKVAKRGQDVALRCDPISGHVSLFWYQQALGQGPEFLTYFQNEAQLDKSGLPSDRFFAERPEGSVSTLKIQRTQQEDSAVYLCASSLVGGTDTQYFGPGTRLTVL.

This clonotype was seen a handful of times. This chain links TRBV5-1 with TRBJ2-7; 10 bases fit TRBD2. From germline, CDR1 is SGHRS and CDR2 YFSETQ. The V and J ends lost 1 base and 2 bases, in that order; junction bases with no gene match: 9. The CDR3 is 17 residues long. The CDR3, as DNA: TGCGCCAGCAGCTTGCGGGGCCTAGCGGGAGACACCTACGAGCAGTACTTC. Encoded protein: CASSLRGLAGDTYEQYF.

This clonotype was detected ten times or more. V is TRBV6-4 and J is TRBJ2-1; D unresolved. The CDR3 consists of 13 residues. The V gene's germline CDR1 is MRHNA and CDR2 SNTAGT. V dropped 0 bases and J dropped 9 bases, with 9 bases sitting between them. CDR3 amino acids: CASSDSAGPEQFF. DNA of the CDR3: TGTGCCAGCAGTGACTCGGCAGGCCCTGAGCAGTTCTTC.

A few counts support this clonotype. The rearrangement uses TRBV9 and TRBJ1-6, with 9 bases lining up with TRBD1. V was clipped by 0 bases and J by 7 bases; unmatched bases: 5. This CDR3 comprises 16 residues. CDR1 SGDLS and CDR2 YYNGEE come from the germline V gene. CDR3 in DNA: TGTGCCAGCAGCGTAGATGGCGGGACAGGGAATTCACCCCTCCACTTT. Encoded protein: CASSVDGGTGNSPLHF.

This clonotype was observed many times. The rearrangement joins TRBV23-1 to TRBJ2-7, with TRBD1 matching 7 bases. TRBV23-1 is an open reading frame, and its role is uncertain. The CDR3 consists of 14 residues. The ends lost 0 bases at V and 3 bases at J; junction bases unmatched: 2. The CDR3 DNA follows: TGCGCCAGCAGTCAATCGACAGGGAACTACGAGCAGTACTTC. This translates into CASSQSTGNYEQYF.

This clonotype was counted a few times. The V and J genes are TRBV20-1 and TRBJ2-7, with 14 bases fitting TRBD2. The V gene's germline CDR1 is DFQATT and CDR2 SNEGSKA (reference sequence). V trimming: 6 bases; J trimming: 4 bases; junction bases outside the gene matches: 11. The CDR3 sequence is 16 residues long. The DNA for the CDR3 is TGCAGTGCCCCTAGACTAGCGGGAGGGCCCCTTTACGAGCAGTACTTC. It yields the protein CSAPRLAGGPLYEQYF.